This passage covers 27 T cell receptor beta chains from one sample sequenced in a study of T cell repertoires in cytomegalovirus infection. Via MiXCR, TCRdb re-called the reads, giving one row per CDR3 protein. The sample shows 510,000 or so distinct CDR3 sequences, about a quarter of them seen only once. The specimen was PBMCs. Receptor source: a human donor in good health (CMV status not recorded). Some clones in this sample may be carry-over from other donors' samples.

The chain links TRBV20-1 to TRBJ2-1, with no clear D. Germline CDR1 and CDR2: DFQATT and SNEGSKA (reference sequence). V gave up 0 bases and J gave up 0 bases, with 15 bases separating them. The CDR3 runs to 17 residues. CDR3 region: CSARDPSRRSSYNEQFF. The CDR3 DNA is TGCAGTGCTAGAGATCCATCCAGGCGGAGCTCCTACAATGAGCAGTTCTTC.

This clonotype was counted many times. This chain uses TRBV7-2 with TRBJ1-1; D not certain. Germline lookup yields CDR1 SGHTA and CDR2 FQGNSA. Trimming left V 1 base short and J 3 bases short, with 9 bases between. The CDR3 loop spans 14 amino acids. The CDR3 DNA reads TGTGCCAGCAGCTTAGGAATGATGGACACTGAAGCTTTCTTT. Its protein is CASSLGMMDTEAFF.

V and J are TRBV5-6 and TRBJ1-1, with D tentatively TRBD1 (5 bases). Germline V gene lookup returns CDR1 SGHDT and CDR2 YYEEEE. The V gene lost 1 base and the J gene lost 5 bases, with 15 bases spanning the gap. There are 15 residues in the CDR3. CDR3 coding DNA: TGTGCCAGCAGCTTGTTGAACCCCAAGGGGACTGAAGCTTTCTTT. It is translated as CASSLLNPKGTEAFF.

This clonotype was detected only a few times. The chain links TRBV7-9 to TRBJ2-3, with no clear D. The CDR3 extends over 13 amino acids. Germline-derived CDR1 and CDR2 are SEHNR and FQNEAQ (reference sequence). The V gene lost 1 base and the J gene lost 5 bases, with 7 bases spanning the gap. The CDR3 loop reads CASSLGAKDTQYF. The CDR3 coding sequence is TGTGCCAGCAGCTTAGGAGCGAAAGATACGCAGTATTTT.

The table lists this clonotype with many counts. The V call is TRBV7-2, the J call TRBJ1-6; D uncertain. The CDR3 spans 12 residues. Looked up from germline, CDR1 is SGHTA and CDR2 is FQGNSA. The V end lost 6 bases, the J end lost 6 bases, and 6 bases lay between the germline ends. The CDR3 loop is CASSQPNSPLHF. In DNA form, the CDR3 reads TGTGCCAGCAGTCAGCCTAATTCACCCCTCCACTTT.

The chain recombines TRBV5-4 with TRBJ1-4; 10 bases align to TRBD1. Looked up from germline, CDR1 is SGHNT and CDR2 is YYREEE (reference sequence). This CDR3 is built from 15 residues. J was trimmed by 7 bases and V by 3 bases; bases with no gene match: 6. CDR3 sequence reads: CASSSRGQGREKLFF. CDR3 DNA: TGTGCCAGCAGCTCCCGGGGACAGGGGCGTGAAAAACTGTTTTTT.

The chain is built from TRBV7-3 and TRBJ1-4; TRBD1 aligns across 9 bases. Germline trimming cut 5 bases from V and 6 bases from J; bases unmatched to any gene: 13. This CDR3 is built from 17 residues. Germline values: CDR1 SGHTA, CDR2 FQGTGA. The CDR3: CASSLPGPGQGHEKLFF. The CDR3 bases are TGTGCCAGCAGCCTCCCCGGGCCGGGACAGGGCCATGAAAAACTGTTTTTT.

The DNA for the CDR3 is TGTGCCAGCAGTTTCGGTGACCCCAGATCCTACGAGCAGTACTTC. Its protein product is CASSFGDPRSYEQYF. The chain combines TRBV28 with TRBJ2-7; the D is unclear. Germline assignment: CDR1 MDHEN and CDR2 SYDVKM. Trimming cost V 3 bases and J 1 base, with 13 bases left between them. This CDR3 region has 15 residues.

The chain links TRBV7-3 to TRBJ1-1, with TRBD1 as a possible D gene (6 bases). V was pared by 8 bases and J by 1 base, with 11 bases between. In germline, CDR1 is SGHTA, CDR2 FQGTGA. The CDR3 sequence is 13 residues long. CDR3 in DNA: TGTGCCAGCGGGGGCGGCCGGAACACTGAAGCTTTCTTT. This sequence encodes CASGGGRNTEAFF.

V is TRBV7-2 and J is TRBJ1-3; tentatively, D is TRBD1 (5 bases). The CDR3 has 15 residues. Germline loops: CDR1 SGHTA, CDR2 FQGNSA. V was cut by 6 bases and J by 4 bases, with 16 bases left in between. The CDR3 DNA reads TGTGCCAGCAGATCAGACAGTTTGTTCGGAAACACCATATATTTT. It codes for CASRSDSLFGNTIYF.

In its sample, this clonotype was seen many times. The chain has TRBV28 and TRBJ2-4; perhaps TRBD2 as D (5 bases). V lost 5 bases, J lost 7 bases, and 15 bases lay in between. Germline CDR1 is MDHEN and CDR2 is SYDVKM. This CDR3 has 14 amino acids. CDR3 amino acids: CASSPTNFANIQYF. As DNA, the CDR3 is TGTGCCAGCAGTCCGACTAATTTTGCGAACATTCAGTACTTC.

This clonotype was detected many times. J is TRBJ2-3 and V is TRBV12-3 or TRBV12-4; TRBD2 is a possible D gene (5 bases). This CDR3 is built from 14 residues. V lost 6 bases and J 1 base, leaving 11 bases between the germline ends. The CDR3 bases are TGTGCCAGCAGATCCGGGATCGGCACAGATACGCAGTATTTT. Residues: CASRSGIGTDTQYF.

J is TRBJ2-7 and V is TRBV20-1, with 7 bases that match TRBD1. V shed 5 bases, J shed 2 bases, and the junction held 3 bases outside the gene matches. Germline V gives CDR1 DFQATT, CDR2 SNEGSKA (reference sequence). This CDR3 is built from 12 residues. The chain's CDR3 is CSASGTAYEQYF. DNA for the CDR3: TGCAGTGCTTCCGGGACAGCCTACGAGCAGTACTTC.

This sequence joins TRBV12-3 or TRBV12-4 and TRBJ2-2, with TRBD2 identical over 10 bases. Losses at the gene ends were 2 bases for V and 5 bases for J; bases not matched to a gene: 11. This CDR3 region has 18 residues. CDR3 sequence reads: CASSLNRLAGARTGELFF. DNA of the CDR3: TGTGCCAGCAGTTTAAATCGCCTAGCGGGAGCTCGGACCGGGGAGCTGTTTTTT.

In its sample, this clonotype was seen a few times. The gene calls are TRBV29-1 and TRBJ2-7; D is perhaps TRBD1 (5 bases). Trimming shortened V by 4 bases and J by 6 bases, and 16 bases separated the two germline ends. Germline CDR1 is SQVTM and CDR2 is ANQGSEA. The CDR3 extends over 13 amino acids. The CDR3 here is CSVVYGRAGEQYF. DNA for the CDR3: TGCAGCGTTGTCTACGGCAGGGCAGGCGAGCAGTACTTC.

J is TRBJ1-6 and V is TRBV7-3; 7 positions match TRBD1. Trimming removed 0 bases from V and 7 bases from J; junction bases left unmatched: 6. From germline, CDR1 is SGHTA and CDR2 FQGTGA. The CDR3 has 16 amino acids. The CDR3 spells CASSLTGGQENSPLHF. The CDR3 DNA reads TGTGCCAGCAGCTTAACAGGGGGCCAGGAGAATTCACCCCTCCACTTT.

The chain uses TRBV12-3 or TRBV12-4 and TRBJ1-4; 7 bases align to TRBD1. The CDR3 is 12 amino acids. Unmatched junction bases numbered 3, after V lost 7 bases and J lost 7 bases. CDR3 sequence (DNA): TGTGCCAGCACCGGGGACAGTGAAAAACTGTTTTTT. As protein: CASTGDSEKLFF.

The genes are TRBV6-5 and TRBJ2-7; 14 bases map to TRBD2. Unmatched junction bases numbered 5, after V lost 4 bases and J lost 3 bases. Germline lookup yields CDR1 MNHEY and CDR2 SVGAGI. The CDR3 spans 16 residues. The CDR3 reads CASSWGLAGAIYEQYF. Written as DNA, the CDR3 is TGTGCCAGCAGTTGGGGACTAGCGGGAGCGATCTACGAGCAGTACTTC.

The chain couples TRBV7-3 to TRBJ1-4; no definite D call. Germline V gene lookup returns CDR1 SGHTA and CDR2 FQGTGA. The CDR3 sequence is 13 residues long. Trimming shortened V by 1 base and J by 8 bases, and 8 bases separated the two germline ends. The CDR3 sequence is CASSLNPGEKLFF. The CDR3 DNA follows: TGTGCCAGCAGCTTAAACCCAGGCGAAAAACTGTTTTTT.

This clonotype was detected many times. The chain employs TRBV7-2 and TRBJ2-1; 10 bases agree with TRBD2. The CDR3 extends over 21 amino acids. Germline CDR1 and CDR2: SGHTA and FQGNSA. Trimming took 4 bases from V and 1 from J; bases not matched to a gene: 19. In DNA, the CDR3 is TGTGCCAGCAGCTCGCCTGGGGGAGCGGGAGGGCCTTTAGGTTCCTACAATGAGCAGTTCTTC. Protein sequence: CASSSPGGAGGPLGSYNEQFF.

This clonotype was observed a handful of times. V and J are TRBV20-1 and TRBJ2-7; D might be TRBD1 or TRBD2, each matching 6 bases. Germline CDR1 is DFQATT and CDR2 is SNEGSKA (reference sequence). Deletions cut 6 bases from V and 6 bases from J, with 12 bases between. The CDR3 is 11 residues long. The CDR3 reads CSANREAEQYF. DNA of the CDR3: TGCAGTGCCAACAGGGAGGCCGAGCAGTACTTC.

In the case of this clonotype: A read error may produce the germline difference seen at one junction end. As DNA, the CDR3 is TGTGCCAGCAGCTTATTAAGAACCGGACCCACCGGGGAGCTGTGTTTT. It yields the protein CASSLLRTGPTGELCF. V and J are TRBV7-3 and TRBJ2-2, with a tentative D call TRBD2 (5 bases). CDR1 SGHTA and CDR2 FQGTGA come from the germline V gene. This CDR3 region has 16 residues.

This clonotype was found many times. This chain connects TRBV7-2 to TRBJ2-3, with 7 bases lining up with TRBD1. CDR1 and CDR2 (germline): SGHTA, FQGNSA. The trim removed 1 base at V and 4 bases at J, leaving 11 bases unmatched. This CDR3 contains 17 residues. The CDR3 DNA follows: TGTGCCAGCAGCTTAGTCGTTGGCAGGGGGTTGGCAGATACGCAGTATTTT. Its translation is CASSLVVGRGLADTQYF.

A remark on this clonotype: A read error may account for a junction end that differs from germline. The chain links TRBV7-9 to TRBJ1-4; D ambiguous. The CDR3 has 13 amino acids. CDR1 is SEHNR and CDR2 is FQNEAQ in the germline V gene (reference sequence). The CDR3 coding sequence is TGTGCCAGCAGCTTAGGCGCGGGTGAAAAACAGTTTTTT. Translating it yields CASSLGAGEKQFF.

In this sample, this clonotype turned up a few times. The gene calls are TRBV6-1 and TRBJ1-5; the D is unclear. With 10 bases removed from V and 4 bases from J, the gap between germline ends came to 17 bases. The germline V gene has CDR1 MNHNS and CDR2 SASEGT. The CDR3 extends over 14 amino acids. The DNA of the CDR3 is TGTGCCACCCAGGACCCGGGAGGTAATCAGCCCCAGCATTTT. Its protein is CATQDPGGNQPQHF.

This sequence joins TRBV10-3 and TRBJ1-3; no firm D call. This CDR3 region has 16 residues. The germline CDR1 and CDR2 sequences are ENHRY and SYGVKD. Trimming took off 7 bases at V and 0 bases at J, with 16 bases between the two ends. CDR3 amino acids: CAIMGVGEGSGNTIYF. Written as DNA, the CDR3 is TGTGCCATCATGGGCGTCGGGGAAGGCTCTGGAAACACCATATATTTT.

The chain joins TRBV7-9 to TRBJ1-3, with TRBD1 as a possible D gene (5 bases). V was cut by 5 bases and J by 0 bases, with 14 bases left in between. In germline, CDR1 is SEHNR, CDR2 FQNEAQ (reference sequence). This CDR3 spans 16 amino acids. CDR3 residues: CASSHEGRHSGNTIYF. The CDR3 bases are TGTGCCAGCAGCCATGAGGGGCGGCACTCTGGAAACACCATATATTTT.